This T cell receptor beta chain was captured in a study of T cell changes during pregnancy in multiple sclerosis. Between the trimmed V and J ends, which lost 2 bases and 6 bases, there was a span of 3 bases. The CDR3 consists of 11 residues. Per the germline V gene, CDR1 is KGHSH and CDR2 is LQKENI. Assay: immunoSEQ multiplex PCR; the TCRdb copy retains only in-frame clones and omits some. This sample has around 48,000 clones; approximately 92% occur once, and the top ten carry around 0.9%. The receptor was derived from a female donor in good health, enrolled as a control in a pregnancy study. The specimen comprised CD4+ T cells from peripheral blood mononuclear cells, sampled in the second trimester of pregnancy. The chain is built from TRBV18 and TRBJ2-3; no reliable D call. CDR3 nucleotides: TGTGCCAGCTCACCATCTGATACGCAGTATTTT. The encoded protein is CASSPSDTQYF. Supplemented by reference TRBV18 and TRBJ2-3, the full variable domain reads NAGVMQNPRHLVRRRGQEARLRCSPMKGHSHVYWYRQLPEEGLKFMVYLQKENIIDESGMPKERFSAEFPKEGPSILRIQQVVRGDSAAYFCASSPSDTQYFGPGTRLTVL.